This T cell receptor (beta chain) was obtained from a study of cytomegalovirus exposure and HLA in healthy donors. PCR employed 60 Vbeta and 13 Jbeta primers. Data came from immunoSEQ multiplex PCR; TCRdb stores just in-frame clones and leaves some out. The data contain some 120,000 clones, more than 75% of them singletons. What was sequenced was PBMCs. The sequence derives from a man aged 18 to 29 in good health and CMV-seronegative.

The CDR3 spells CASGLSPGQSFYGYTF. DNA of the CDR3: TGTGCTAGTGGTTTGTCACCGGGACAGAGTTTCTATGGCTACACCTTC. The chain is built from TRBV12-5 and TRBJ1-2, with TRBD1 matching over 7 bases. Per the germline V gene, CDR1 is LGHNT and CDR2 is FRNRAP. This CDR3 region has 16 residues. Losses at the gene ends were 2 bases for V and 4 bases for J; bases not matched to a gene: 10.